A selection of T cell receptor beta chains follows, all from one sample in a study of a mutant IDH1 vaccine in newly diagnosed glioma. The table came from immunoSEQ multiplex PCR; TCRdb's copy has only in-frame clones and leaves some out. The data contain around 30,000 clones, approximately 80% of them seen just once; the ten biggest clones take up roughly 10%. The input for sequencing was peripheral blood mononuclear cells (PBMCs), taken from a glioma patient treated with radiotherapy, temozolomide or both. Every receptor here comes from a man aged 50 to 60 with glioma. Some clones in this sample may be carry-over from other donors' samples. The CDR3 runs from the conserved cysteine through the conserved F or W. The D gene is left open where the match is weak. Only some rows state a clone size, as once, few, many or a class for expanded clones.

TRBJ2-3 | TRBV6-4 | - | TRBD2 | TGTGCCAGCAGTGCCCAGACTAGCGGGAACACAGATACGCAGTATTTT | CASSAQTSGNTDTQYF
TRBJ2-7 | TRBV5-4 | - | - | TGTGCCAGCAGCGGGGACTCGACTTACGAGCAGTACTTC | CASSGDSTYEQYF
TRBJ1-1 | TRBV11-2 | - | - | TGTGCCAGCAGTGACCTTGGGGTGACAGCTTTCTTT | CASSDLGVTAFF
TRBJ2-1 | TRBV7-2 | - | TRBD2 | TGTGCCAGCAGCTTCGGGGGGACTAGCTTCTTC | CASSFGGTSFF
TRBJ1-1 | TRBV11-2 | - | - | TGTGCCAGCAGCTTAGATCCTTCGATGAACACTGAAGCTTTCTTT | CASSLDPSMNTEAFF
TRBJ2-1 | TRBV5-4 | - | TRBD2 | TGTGCCAGCGGGAAAGCGGGGGGGCTCTCCTACAATGAGCAGTTCTTC | CASGKAGGLSYNEQFF
TRBJ2-5 | TRBV5-4 | - | TRBD2 | TGTGCCAGCAGCCCGGGACTAGCGGGGGGGCAAGAGACCCAGTACTTC | CASSPGLAGGQETQYF
TRBJ2-1 | TRBV5-1 | - | TRBD2 | TGCGCCAGCAGCTTGGTAGGTCTAGCGGGAGGAAATGAGCAGTTCTTC | CASSLVGLAGGNEQFF
TRBJ1-2 | TRBV9 | - | TRBD1 | TGTGCCAGCAGCACGGGACAGGGGGCGAGTGGTGGCTACACCTTC | CASSTGQGASGGYTF
TRBJ2-7 | TRBV27 | few | - | TGTGCCAGCAGTCCCTTTCTAGAGGCCTACGAGCAGTACTTC | CASSPFLEAYEQYF
TRBJ2-7 | TRBV5-6 | - | - | TGTGCCAGCAGCTTGGCTACGTACGAGCAGTACTTC | CASSLATYEQYF
TRBJ2-2 | TRBV30 | - | TRBD1 | TGTGCCTTGGACAGGTCGAACACCGGGGAGCTGTTTTTT | CALDRSNTGELFF
TRBJ2-1 | TRBV7-9 | - | - | TGTGCCAGCAGCGAATACGACTACTATGAGCAGTTCTTC | CASSEYDYYEQFF
TRBJ2-2 | TRBV29-1 | - | - | TGCAGCGTCTTCTTAAGAGATAGGAACACCGGGGAGCTGTTTTTT | CSVFLRDRNTGELFF
TRBJ2-4 | TRBV7-9 | once | - | TGTGCCAGCAGATCCCTACTACTAGCCAAAAACATTCAGTACTTC | CASRSLLLAKNIQYF
TRBJ1-6 | TRBV4-3 | - | TRBD1 | TGCGCCAGCAGCCGGACAGGGAAATCACCCCTCCACTTT | CASSRTGKSPLHF
TRBJ1-5 | TRBV7-2 | few | - | TGTGCCAGCAGCCGTGACCAGAATCAGCCCCAGCATTTT | CASSRDQNQPQHF
TRBJ2-3 | TRBV7-2 | - | - | TGTGCCAGCAGCCCGGAGGTGGCGTCTGGGGATACGCAGTATTTT | CASSPEVASGDTQYF
TRBJ2-3 | TRBV7-9 | few | - | TGTGCCAGCAGCCCCACATTGGAGGTTAGCACAGATACGCAGTATTTT | CASSPTLEVSTDTQYF
TRBJ1-2 | TRBV4-1 | once | - | TGCGCCAGCAGCCAAGACGCGGGGGCGGGCTATGGCTACACCTTC | CASSQDAGAGYGYTF
TRBJ2-7 | TRBV5-1 | - | TRBD2 | TGCGCCAGCTCCCCGGAGCGGGAGCTCTACGAGCAGTACTTC | CASSPERELYEQYF
TRBJ1-2 | TRBV27 | - | TRBD1 | TGTGCCAGCAGTCGGACAGGGAATAACTATGGCTACACCTTC | CASSRTGNNYGYTF
TRBJ2-1 | TRBV4-1 | - | - | TGCGCCAGCAGCCAAGAGGAGTTGCGGAAGGATGAGCAGTTCTTC | CASSQEELRKDEQFF